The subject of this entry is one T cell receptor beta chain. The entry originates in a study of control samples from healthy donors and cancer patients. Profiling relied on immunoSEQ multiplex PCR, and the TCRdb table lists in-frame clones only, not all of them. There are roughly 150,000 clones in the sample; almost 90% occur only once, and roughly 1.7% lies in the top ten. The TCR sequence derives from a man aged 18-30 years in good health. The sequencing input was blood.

This CDR3 is CASSLFGTGETGELFF. DNA of the CDR3: TGTGCCAGCAGTTTATTCGGGACAGGGGAAACCGGGGAGCTGTTTTTT. The chain uses TRBV28 and TRBJ2-2; 10 bases align to TRBD1. The CDR3 is made up of 16 amino acids. In germline, CDR1 is MDHEN, CDR2 SYDVKM. The J segment lost 5 bases and the V segment lost 1 base, leaving 4 bases of the junction unmatched. Variable domain in full (rest from reference TRBV28 and TRBJ2-2): DVKVTQSSRYLVKRTGEKVFLECVQDMDHENMFWYRQDPGLGLRLIYFSYDVKMKEKGDIPEGYSVSREKKERFSLILESASTNQTSMYLCASSLFGTGETGELFFGEGSRLTVL.